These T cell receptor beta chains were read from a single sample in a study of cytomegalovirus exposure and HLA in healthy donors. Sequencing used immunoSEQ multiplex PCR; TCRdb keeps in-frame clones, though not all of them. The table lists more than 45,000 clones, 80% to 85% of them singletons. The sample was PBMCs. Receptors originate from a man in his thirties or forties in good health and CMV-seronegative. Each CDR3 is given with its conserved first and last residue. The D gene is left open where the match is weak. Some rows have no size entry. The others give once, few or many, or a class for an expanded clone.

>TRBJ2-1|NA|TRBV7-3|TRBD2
CASSPSGLAGGNEQFF
TGTGCCAGCAGCCCCTCCGGACTAGCGGGGGGCAATGAGCAGTTCTTC
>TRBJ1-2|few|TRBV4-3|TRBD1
CASSQRTGFTAAKRWGYTF
TGCGCCAGCAGCCAACGGACAGGGTTTACAGCGGCTAAGAGATGGGGCTACACCTTC
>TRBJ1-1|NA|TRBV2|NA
CASTVDIGEAFF
TGTGCCAGCACGGTGGACATTGGTGAAGCTTTCTTT
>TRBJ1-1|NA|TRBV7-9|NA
CASSLGRDLEAFF
TGTGCCAGCAGCTTAGGGCGGGACCTCGAAGCTTTCTTT
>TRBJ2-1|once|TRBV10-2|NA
CASSDAEPSYNEQFF
TGCGCCAGCAGTGATGCGGAGCCCTCCTACAATGAGCAGTTCTTC
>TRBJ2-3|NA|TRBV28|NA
CASSLYGLTDTQYF
TGTGCCAGCAGTTTATATGGACTAACAGATACGCAGTATTTT
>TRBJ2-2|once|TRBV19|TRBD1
CASSGPPGTGPNTGELFF
TGTGCCAGTAGTGGACCGCCTGGGACAGGCCCCAACACCGGGGAGCTGTTTTTT
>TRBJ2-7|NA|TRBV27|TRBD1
CASGSLGQVVYEQYF
TGTGCCAGCGGCTCACTCGGACAGGTCGTCTACGAGCAGTACTTC
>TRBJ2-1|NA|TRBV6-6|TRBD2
CASSSSGGSYNEQFF
TGTGCCAGCAGTTCTAGCGGGGGGTCCTACAATGAGCAGTTCTTC
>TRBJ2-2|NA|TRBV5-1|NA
CASSLAPPTSASNTGELFF
TGCGCCAGCAGCTTGGCACCCCCCACTAGTGCTTCGAACACCGGGGAGCTGTTTTTT
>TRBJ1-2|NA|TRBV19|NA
CASSIHPLSGIVLQDYGYTF
TGTGCCAGTAGCATCCACCCCTTATCAGGGATTGTTCTCCAGGACTATGGCTACACCTTC
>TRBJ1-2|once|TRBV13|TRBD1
CASSSGTGGPSYGYTF
TGTGCCAGCAGCTCCGGGACAGGGGGTCCTAGCTATGGCTACACCTTC
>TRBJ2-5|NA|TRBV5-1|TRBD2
CASSLTGTTETQYF
TGCGCCAGCAGCTTGACTGGGACTACAGAGACCCAGTACTTC
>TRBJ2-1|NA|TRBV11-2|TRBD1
CASSLNRDSLYNEQFF
TGTGCCAGCAGCCTCAACCGGGACAGCCTATACAATGAGCAGTTCTTC
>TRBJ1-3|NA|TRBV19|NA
CASGTLGNTIYF
TGTGCCAGCGGGACTCTTGGAAACACCATATATTTT
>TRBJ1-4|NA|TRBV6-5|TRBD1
CASSYSGQVNNEKLFF
TGTGCCAGCAGTTACTCGGGACAGGTTAATAATGAAAAACTGTTTTTT
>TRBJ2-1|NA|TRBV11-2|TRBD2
CASSLTSGPYNEQFF
TGTGCCAGCAGCTTGACTAGCGGCCCCTACAATGAGCAGTTCTTC
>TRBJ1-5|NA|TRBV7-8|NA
CASSLEAGQRQPQHF
TGTGCCAGCAGCTTAGAGGCAGGGCAGCGTCAGCCCCAGCATTTT
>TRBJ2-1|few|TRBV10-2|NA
CASSSGYNEQFF
TGCGCCAGCAGTTCAGGGTACAATGAGCAGTTCTTC
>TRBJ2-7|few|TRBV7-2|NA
CASSLYQGSSYEQYF
TGTGCCAGCAGCTTATATCAGGGTAGCTCCTACGAGCAGTACTTC
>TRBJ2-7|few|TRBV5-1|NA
CASSLTGEVISDEQYF
TGCGCCAGCAGCTTGACCGGGGAGGTTATAAGCGACGAGCAGTACTTC
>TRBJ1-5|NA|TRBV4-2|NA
CASSQTRGSNQPQHF
TGTGCCAGCAGCCAAACCAGGGGAAGCAATCAGCCCCAGCATTTT
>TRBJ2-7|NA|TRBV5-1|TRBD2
CASSRTGGSYEQYF
TGCGCCAGCAGCCGGACGGGGGGCTCCTACGAGCAGTACTTC
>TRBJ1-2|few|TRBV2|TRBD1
CASSPRDRPRLNYGYTF
TGTGCCAGCAGTCCTCGGGACAGACCAAGACTTAACTATGGCTACACCTTC
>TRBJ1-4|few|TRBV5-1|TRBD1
CASRGTGYGGEKLFF
TGCGCCAGCAGAGGGACAGGGTACGGGGGTGAAAAACTGTTTTTT
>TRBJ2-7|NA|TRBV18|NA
CASSPGTVPGGAYEQYF
TGTGCCAGCTCACCAGGGACAGTACCTGGAGGGGCCTACGAGCAGTACTTC
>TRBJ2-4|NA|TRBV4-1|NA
CASSQWTAGIQYF
TGCGCCAGCAGCCAATGGACAGCTGGCATTCAGTACTTC
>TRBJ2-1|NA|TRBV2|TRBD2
CASSENLAGKYGEQFF
TGTGCCAGCAGTGAAAATCTAGCGGGGAAATATGGTGAGCAGTTCTTC
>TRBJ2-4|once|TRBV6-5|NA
CASSPRGSSKNIQYF
TGTGCCAGCAGTCCCAGGGGTTCTTCCAAAAACATTCAGTACTTC
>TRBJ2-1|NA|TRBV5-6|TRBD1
CASGRDRQFF
TGTGCCAGCGGCCGGGACAGGCAGTTCTTC
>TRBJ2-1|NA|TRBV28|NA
CASSPLRPSGYNEQFF
TGTGCCAGCAGTCCACTCAGGCCCTCTGGGTACAATGAGCAGTTCTTC
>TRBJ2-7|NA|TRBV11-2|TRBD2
CASKSLREGRYEQYF
TGTGCCAGCAAATCGTTGAGGGAGGGCAGGTACGAGCAGTACTTC
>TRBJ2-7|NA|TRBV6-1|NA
CASSESSGRGDEQYF
TGTGCCAGCAGTGAATCCAGTGGCAGGGGAGACGAGCAGTACTTC
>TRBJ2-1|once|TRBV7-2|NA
CASSLLANNEQFF
TGTGCCAGCAGTCTACTAGCAAACAATGAGCAGTTCTTC
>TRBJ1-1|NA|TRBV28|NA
CASTQGGTEAFF
TGTGCCAGCACCCAAGGGGGCACTGAAGCTTTCTTT
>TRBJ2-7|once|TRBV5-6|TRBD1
CASSFRAGGGVSYEQYF
TGTGCCAGCAGCTTCCGTGCAGGGGGCGGTGTCTCCTACGAGCAGTACTTC
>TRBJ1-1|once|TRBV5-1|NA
CASSLGVGRVTEAFF
TGCGCCAGCAGCTTGGGAGTAGGGAGGGTGACTGAAGCTTTCTTT